Sequencing of this TCR beta chain was carried out in a study of T cell repertoires in cytomegalovirus infection. Points from the study as a whole: HLA-C-restricted CMV-specific TCR beta clonotypes were dominant in the ex vivo response.

TCRdb re-called the reads with MiXCR, one entry per CDR3 protein. The sample yields 650,000 to 900,000 distinct CDR3 sequences, about 29% seen once. The CDR3 sequence is 13 residues long. The V gene lost 6 bases and the J gene lost 8 bases, with 13 bases spanning the gap. Per germline, CDR1 MNHNS and CDR2 SASEGT. On this clonotype itself: The target antigen is unknown.

The material was cultured CD8+ T cells from PBMCs, obtained from culture after CMV antigen stimulation. This receptor was taken from a human donor in good health (CMV status not recorded). Some clones in this sample may be carry-over from other donors' samples. J is TRBJ1-4 and V is TRBV6-1; no reliable D call. CDR3 protein: CASSLIQGEKLFF. In nucleotides, the CDR3 is TGTGCCAGCAGCTTGATACAAGGCGAAAAACTGTTTTTT.